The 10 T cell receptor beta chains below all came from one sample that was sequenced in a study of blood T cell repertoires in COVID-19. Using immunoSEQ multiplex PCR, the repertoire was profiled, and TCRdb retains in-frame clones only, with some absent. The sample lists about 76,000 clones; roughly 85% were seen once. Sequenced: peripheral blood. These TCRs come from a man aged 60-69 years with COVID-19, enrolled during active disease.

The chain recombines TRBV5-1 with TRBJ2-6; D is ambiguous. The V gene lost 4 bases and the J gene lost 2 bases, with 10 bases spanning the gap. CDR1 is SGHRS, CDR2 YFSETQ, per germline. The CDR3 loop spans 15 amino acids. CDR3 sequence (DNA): TGCGCCAGCAGCGTTACAGATACTGGGGCCAACGTCCTGACTTTC. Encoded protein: CASSVTDTGANVLTF.

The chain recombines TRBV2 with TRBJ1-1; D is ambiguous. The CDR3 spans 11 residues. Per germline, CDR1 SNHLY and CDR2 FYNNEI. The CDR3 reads CVGRTSTEAFF. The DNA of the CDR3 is TGTGTCGGGAGGACTTCCACTGAAGCTTTCTTT.

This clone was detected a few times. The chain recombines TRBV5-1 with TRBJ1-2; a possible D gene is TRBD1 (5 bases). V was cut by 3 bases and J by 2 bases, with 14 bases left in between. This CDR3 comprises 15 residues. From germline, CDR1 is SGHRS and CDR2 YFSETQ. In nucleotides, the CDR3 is TGCGCCAGCAGCTCCGCGGCGGGACGGAACTATGGCTACACCTTC. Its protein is CASSSAAGRNYGYTF.

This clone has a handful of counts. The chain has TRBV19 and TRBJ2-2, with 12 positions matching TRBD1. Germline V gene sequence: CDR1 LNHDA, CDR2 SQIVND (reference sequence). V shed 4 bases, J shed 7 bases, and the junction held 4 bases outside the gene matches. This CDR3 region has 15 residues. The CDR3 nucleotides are TGTGCCAGTAGTAGGGGGACAGGGGGCATCGGGGAGCTGTTTTTT. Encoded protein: CASSRGTGGIGELFF.

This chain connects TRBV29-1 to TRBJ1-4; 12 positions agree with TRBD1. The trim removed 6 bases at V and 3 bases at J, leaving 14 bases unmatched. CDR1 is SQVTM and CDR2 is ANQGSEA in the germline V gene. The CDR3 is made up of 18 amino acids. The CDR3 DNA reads TGCAGCGTGGGACCGGGACAGGGGGCTTTTCCTTCTAATGAAAAACTGTTTTTT. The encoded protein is CSVGPGQGAFPSNEKLFF.

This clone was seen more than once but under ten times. CDR3 DNA sequence: TGCGCCAGCAGCCAAGAAATGGGCAGGGTAGACCACGAGCAGTACTTC. Amino acids: CASSQEMGRVDHEQYF. J is TRBJ2-7 and V is TRBV4-1, with D possibly being TRBD1 (5 bases). Looked up from germline, CDR1 is MGHRA and CDR2 is YSYEKL. The V end lost 0 bases, the J end lost 5 bases, and 17 bases lay between the germline ends. The CDR3 loop spans 16 amino acids.

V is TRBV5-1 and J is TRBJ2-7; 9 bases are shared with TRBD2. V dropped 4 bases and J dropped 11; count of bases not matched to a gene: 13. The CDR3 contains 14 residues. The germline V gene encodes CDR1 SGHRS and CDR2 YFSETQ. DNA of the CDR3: TGCGCCAGCAGCGCGTTAGCGGGGGACGAACGAAAGTACTTC. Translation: CASSALAGDERKYF.

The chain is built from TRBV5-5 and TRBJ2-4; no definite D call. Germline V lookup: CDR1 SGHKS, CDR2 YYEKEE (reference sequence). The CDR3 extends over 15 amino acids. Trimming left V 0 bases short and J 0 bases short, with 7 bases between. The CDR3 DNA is TGTGCCAGCAGCTTGGTACAGCTAGCCAAAAACATTCAGTACTTC. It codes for CASSLVQLAKNIQYF.

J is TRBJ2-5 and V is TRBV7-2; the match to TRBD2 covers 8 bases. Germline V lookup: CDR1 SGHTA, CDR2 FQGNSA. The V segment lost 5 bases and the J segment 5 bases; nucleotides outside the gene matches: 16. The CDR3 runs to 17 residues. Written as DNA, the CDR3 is TGTGCCAGCAGCCGCTCCGCCGGTGGACTAGCAATGGAGACCCAGTACTTC. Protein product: CASSRSAGGLAMETQYF.

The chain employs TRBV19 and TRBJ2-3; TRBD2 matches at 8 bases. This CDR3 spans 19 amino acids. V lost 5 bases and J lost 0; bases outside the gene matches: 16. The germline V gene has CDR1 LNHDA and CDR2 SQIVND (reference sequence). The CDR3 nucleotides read TGTGCCAGTAGTGGTATTAGCGGGATGAACCTTGAGAGCACAGATACGCAGTATTTT. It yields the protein CASSGISGMNLESTDTQYF.